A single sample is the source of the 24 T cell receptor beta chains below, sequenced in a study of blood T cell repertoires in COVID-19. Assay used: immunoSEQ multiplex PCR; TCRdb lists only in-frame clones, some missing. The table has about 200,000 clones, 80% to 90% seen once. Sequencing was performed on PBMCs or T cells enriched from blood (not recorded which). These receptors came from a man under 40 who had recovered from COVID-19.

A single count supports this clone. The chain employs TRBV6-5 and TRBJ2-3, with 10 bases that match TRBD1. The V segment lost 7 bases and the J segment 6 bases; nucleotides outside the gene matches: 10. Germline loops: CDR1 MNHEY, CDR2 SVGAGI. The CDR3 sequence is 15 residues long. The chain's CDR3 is CASKMGDRGWDTQYF. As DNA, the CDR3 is TGTGCCAGCAAAATGGGGGACAGGGGATGGGATACGCAGTATTTT.

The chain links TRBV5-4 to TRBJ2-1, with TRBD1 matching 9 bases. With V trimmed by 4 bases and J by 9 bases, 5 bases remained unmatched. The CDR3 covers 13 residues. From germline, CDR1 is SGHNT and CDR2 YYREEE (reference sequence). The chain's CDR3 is CASSPDRGGEQFF. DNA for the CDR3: TGTGCCAGCAGCCCGGACAGGGGCGGTGAGCAGTTCTTC.

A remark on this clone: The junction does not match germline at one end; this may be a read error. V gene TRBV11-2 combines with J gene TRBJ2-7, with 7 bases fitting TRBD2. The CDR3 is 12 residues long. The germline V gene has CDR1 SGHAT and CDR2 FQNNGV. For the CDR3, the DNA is TGTGCCAGCAGCTTAGTCAAAGGACTAGAGACCTTC. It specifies CASSLVKGLETF.

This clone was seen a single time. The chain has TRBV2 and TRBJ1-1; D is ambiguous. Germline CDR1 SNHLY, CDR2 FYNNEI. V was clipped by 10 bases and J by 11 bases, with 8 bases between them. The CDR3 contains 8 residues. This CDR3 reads CATAVAFF. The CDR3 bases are TGTGCCACCGCAGTGGCTTTCTTT.

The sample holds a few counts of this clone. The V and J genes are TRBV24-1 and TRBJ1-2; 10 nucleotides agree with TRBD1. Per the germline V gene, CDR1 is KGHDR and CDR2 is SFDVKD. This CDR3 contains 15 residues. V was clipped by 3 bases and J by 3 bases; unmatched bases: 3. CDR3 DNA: TGTGCCACCAGTGATCCGGGACAGGGGTACTATGGCTACACCTTC. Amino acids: CATSDPGQGYYGYTF.

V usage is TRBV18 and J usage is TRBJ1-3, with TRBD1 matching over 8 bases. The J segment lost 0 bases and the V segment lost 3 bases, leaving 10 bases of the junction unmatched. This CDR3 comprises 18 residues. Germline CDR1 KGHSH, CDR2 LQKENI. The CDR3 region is CASSPRTGPVPSGNTIYF. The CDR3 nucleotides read TGTGCCAGCTCACCGAGGACAGGGCCCGTACCCTCTGGAAACACCATATATTTT.

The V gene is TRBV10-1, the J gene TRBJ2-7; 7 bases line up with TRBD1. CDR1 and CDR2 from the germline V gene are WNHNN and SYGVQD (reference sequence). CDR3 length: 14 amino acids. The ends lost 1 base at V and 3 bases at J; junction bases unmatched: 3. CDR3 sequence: CASSEYGQDYEQYF. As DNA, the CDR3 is TGCGCCAGCAGTGAGTACGGACAGGACTACGAGCAGTACTTC.

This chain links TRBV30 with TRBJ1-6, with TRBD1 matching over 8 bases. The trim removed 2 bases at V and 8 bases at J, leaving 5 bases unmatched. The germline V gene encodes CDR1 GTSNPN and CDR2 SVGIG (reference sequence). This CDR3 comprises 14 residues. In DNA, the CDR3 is TGTGCCTGGAGTCGGGACAGGACAGATTCACCCCTCCACTTT. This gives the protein CAWSRDRTDSPLHF.

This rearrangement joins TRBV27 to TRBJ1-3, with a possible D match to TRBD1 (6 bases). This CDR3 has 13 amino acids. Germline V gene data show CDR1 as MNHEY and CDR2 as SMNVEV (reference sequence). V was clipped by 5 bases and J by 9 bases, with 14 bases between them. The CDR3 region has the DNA TGTGCCAGCAGTCCGGGATTAGGGGGCACCATATATTTT. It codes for CASSPGLGGTIYF.

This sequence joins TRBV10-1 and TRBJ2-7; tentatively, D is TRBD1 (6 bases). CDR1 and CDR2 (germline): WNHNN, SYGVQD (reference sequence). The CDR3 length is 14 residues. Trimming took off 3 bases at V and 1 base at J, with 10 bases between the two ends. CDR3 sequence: CASSETGKSYEQYF. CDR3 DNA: TGCGCCAGCAGTGAAACAGGGAAGTCCTACGAGCAGTACTTC.

CDR3 nucleotide sequence: TGTGCCAGCAGCGTAGACGGGACAGGGCAACAGCCCCAGCATTTT. It encodes CASSVDGTGQQPQHF. The chain has TRBV9 and TRBJ1-5; 9 bases agree with TRBD1. The CDR3 contains 15 residues. From germline, CDR1 is SGDLS and CDR2 YYNGEE. V gave up 0 bases and J gave up 7 bases; unmatched junction bases: 5.

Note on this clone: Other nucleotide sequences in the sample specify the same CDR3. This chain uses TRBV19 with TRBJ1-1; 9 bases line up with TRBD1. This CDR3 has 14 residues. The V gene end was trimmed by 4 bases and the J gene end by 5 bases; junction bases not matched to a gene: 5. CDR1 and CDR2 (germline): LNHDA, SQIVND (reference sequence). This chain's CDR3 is CASSTNRGRTEAFF. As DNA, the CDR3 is TGTGCCAGTAGTACAAACAGGGGGCGGACTGAAGCTTTCTTT. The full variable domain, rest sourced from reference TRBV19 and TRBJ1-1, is DGGITQSPKYLFRKEGQNVTLSCEQNLNHDAMYWYRQDPGQGLRLIYYSQIVNDFQKGDIAEGYSVSREKKESFPLTVTSAQKNPTAFYLCASSTNRGRTEAFFGQGTRLTVV.

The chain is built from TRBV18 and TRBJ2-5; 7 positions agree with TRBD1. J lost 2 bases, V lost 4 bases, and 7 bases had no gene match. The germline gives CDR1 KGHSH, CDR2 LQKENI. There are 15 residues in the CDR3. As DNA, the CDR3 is TGTGCCAGCTCACAACGGACAGGAAAACAAGAGACCCAGTACTTC. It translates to CASSQRTGKQETQYF.

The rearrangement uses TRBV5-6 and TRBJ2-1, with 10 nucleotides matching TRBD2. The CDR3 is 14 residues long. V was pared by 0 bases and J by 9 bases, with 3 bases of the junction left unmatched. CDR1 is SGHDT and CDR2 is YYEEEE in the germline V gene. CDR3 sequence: CASSLERGGSEQFF. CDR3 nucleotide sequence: TGTGCCAGCAGCTTGGAGCGGGGGGGCAGTGAGCAGTTCTTC.

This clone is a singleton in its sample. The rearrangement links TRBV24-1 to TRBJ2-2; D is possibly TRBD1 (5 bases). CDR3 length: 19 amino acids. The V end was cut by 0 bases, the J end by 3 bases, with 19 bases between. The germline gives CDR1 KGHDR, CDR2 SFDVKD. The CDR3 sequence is CATSDLTDTTILDTGELFF. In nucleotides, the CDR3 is TGTGCCACCAGTGATTTGACGGACACTACGATCCTGGACACCGGGGAGCTGTTTTTT.

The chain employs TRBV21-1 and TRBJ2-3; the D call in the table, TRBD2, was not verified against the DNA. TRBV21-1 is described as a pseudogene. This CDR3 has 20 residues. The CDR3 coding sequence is TGTGCCAGCAGCAAAGAATGGATTAGCGGGGGGGCCCGAGGCACAGATACGCAGTATTTT. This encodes CASSKEWISGGARGTDTQYF.

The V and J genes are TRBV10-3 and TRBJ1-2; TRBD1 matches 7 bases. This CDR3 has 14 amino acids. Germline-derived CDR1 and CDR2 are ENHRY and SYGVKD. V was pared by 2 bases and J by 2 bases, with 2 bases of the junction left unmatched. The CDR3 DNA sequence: TGTGCCATCAGTGAGAAGACAGGGAACTATGGCTACACCTTC. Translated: CAISEKTGNYGYTF.

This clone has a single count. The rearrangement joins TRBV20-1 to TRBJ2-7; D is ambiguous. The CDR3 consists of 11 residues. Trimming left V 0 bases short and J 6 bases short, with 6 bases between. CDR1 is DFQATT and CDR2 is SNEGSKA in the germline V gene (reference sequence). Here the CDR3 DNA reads TGCAGTGCTAGAGAATTATCCGAGCAGTACTTC. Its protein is CSARELSEQYF.

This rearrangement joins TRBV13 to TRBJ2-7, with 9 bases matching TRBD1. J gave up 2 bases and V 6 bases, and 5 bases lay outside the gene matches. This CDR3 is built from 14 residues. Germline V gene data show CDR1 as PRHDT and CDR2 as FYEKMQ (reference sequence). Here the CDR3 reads CASRRTGAAYEQYF. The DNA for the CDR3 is TGTGCCAGCAGAAGGACAGGGGCTGCCTACGAGCAGTACTTC.

The DNA of the CDR3 is TGTGCCAGCTCACTTCGGTCAAACACTGAAGCTTTCTTT. It translates to CASSLRSNTEAFF. The chain has TRBV18 and TRBJ1-1; D is ambiguous. Trimming took 4 bases from V and 2 from J, leaving 8 bases between them. CDR3 length: 13 amino acids. Per germline, CDR1 KGHSH and CDR2 LQKENI.

CDR3 nucleotide sequence: TGCGCCAGCAGCCAAGATATGGACAGGGGGCGCCGGGATACGCAGTATTTT. Protein product: CASSQDMDRGRRDTQYF. The chain couples TRBV4-3 to TRBJ2-3, with 11 bases lining up with TRBD1. Germline CDR1 reads LGHNA; CDR2 reads YSLEER. The CDR3 is made up of 17 amino acids. The ends lost 0 bases at V and 6 bases at J; junction bases unmatched: 8.

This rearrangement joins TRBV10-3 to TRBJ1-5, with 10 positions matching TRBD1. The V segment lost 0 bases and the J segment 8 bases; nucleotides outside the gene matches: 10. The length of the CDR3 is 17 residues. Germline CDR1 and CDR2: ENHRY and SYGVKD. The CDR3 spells CAISESTLGQGIEPQHF. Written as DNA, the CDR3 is TGTGCCATCAGTGAGTCGACTTTGGGACAGGGGATTGAGCCCCAGCATTTT.

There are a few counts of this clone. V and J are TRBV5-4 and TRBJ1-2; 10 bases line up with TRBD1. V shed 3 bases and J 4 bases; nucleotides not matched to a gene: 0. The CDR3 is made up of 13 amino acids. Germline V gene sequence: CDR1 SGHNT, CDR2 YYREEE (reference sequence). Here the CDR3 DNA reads TGTGCCAGCAGCTGGACAGGGGGCTATGGCTACACCTTC. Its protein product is CASSWTGGYGYTF.

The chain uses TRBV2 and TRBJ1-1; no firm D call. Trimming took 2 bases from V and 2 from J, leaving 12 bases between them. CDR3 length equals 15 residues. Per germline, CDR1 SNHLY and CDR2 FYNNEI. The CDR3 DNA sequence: TGTGCCAGCAGTGAATTACTTAGCCCCAACACTGAAGCTTTCTTT. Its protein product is CASSELLSPNTEAFF. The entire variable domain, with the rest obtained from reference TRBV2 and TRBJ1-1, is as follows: EPEVTQTPSHQVTQMGQEVILRCVPISNHLYFYWYRQILGQKVEFLVSFYNNEISEKSEIFDDQFSVERPDGSNFTLKIRSTKLEDSAMYFCASSELLSPNTEAFFGQGTRLTVV.